The 16 T cell receptor beta chains in this list originate from one sample, sequenced in a study of Tregs in tolerant kidney transplant recipients. Clones were read by immunoSEQ multiplex PCR, and TCRdb kept only the in-frame ones, dropping some. The top ten hold 0.39% of the sample, which has some 71,000 clones, 85% to 90% seen once. The sequencing here drew on CD4+ T cells from blood, taken before the transplant. These receptors were taken from a human donor who received a combined kidney and bone marrow transplant.

The chain uses TRBV19 and TRBJ1-5; TRBD1 matches at 8 bases. This CDR3 comprises 15 residues. Germline CDR1 is LNHDA and CDR2 is SQIVND (reference sequence). V shed 3 bases and J 5 bases; nucleotides not matched to a gene: 6. As DNA, the CDR3 is TGTGCCAGTAGTATTGGACAGGGTACATATCAGCCCCAGCATTTT. This codes for CASSIGQGTYQPQHF.

This chain links TRBV28 with TRBJ2-2; a weak D match, TRBD1 (6 bases). V gave up 5 bases and J gave up 0 bases, with 13 bases separating them. The CDR3 spans 16 residues. CDR1 and CDR2 from the germline V gene are MDHEN and SYDVKM. Here the CDR3 reads CASSSPGASNTGELFF. In DNA, the CDR3 is TGTGCCAGCAGTAGTCCAGGGGCCTCGAACACCGGGGAGCTGTTTTTT.

The chain has TRBV28 and TRBJ1-1, with D perhaps matching TRBD1 (5 bases). The V end lost 4 bases, the J end lost 11 bases, and 20 bases lay between the germline ends. CDR1 is MDHEN and CDR2 is SYDVKM in the germline V gene. This CDR3 has 14 amino acids. CDR3 residues: CASSSPQGGSGAFF. CDR3 sequence (DNA): TGTGCCAGCAGTTCCCCCCAGGGAGGGTCTGGTGCTTTCTTT.

The rearrangement uses TRBV5-4 and TRBJ2-7; 10 nucleotides agree with TRBD1. V dropped 2 bases and J dropped 8; count of bases not matched to a gene: 4. The CDR3 consists of 13 residues. Looked up from germline, CDR1 is SGHNT and CDR2 is YYREEE (reference sequence). CDR3 protein: CASSLEDRGKQYF. The CDR3 bases are TGTGCCAGCAGCTTAGAGGACAGGGGGAAGCAGTACTTC.

The V and J genes are TRBV6-1 and TRBJ2-4; no reliable D call. V was clipped by 3 bases and J by 1 base, with 16 bases between them. CDR1 is MNHNS and CDR2 is SASEGT in the germline V gene. The CDR3 spans 17 residues. CDR3: CASSDQITMRAKNIQYF. CDR3 bases: TGTGCCAGCAGTGATCAAATTACTATGCGGGCCAAAAACATTCAGTACTTC.

The gene calls are TRBV10-3 and TRBJ1-5; a possible D gene is TRBD1 (5 bases). Germline CDR1 and CDR2: ENHRY and SYGVKD. The CDR3 loop spans 15 amino acids. V was shortened by 0 bases and J by 8 bases, with 14 bases between the two germline ends. The CDR3 sequence: CAISESAGRVEPQHF. The CDR3 DNA is TGTGCCATCAGTGAGTCGGCGGGGCGGGTAGAGCCCCAGCATTTT.

The chain joins TRBV30 to TRBJ2-7; 9 nucleotides align to TRBD2. CDR3 size: 16 residues. Germline loops: CDR1 GTSNPN, CDR2 SVGIG (reference sequence). V was clipped by 3 bases and J by 0 bases; unmatched bases: 9. CDR3 in amino acids: CAWRDPGLALSYEQYF. The CDR3, as DNA: TGTGCCTGGAGAGACCCAGGACTAGCGCTCTCCTACGAGCAGTACTTC.

The chain is built from TRBV5-4 and TRBJ1-1, with TRBD1 matching over 7 bases. CDR1 and CDR2 (germline): SGHNT, YYREEE (reference sequence). Trimming at V came to 1 base and at J to 0 bases, leaving 3 bases not matched to a gene. The CDR3 consists of 15 residues. The CDR3 DNA sequence: TGTGCCAGCAGCTTGTGGACAGGTATGAACACTGAAGCTTTCTTT. Translation gives CASSLWTGMNTEAFF.

This chain links TRBV4-1 with TRBJ2-6; D may be TRBD2 (5 bases). CDR1 is MGHRA, CDR2 YSYEKL, per germline. The V and J ends lost 5 bases and 2 bases respectively, with 13 bases between them. This CDR3 has 16 residues. The CDR3 loop reads CASSSTLRAGANVLTF. The DNA of the CDR3 is TGCGCCAGCAGCTCGACCTTGAGGGCTGGGGCCAACGTCCTGACTTTC.

The rearrangement joins TRBV7-2 to TRBJ2-5, with 7 bases aligning to TRBD2. The CDR3 runs 16 residues. Germline CDR1 SGHTA, CDR2 FQGNSA. V shed 5 bases, J shed 5 bases, and the junction held 14 bases outside the gene matches. The CDR3 here is CASSPGDGRAVETQYF. In DNA, the CDR3 is TGTGCCAGCAGCCCGGGGGATGGGAGGGCGGTGGAGACCCAGTACTTC.

The genes are TRBV19 and TRBJ2-3; no clear D gene. This CDR3 contains 14 residues. V was pared by 4 bases and J by 2 bases, with 10 bases between. Germline assignment: CDR1 LNHDA and CDR2 SQIVND (reference sequence). This CDR3 is CASSTSYTTDTQYF. The CDR3 DNA reads as TGTGCCAGTAGTACCTCTTACACCACAGATACGCAGTATTTT.

The J gene is TRBJ2-6, the V gene TRBV7-9, with TRBD1 as a possible D gene (6 bases). Germline-derived CDR1 and CDR2 are SEHNR and FQNEAQ (reference sequence). Deletions cut 6 bases from V and 13 bases from J, with 19 bases between. The CDR3 runs 14 residues. The chain's CDR3 is CASSYEQGLSVLTF. Here the CDR3 DNA reads TGTGCCAGCAGTTACGAACAGGGCCTCAGTGTCCTGACTTTC.

The V call is TRBV11-2, the J call TRBJ2-7; TRBD2 is a possible D gene (6 bases). Germline CDR1 is SGHAT and CDR2 is FQNNGV. The CDR3 contains 15 residues. V was cut by 5 bases and J by 3 bases, with 17 bases left in between. The CDR3 here is CASSISGTGSYEQYF. The CDR3 DNA reads as TGTGCCAGCAGCATTTCCGGGACTGGAAGCTACGAGCAGTACTTC.

The chain is built from TRBV28 and TRBJ1-5, with 9 bases lining up with TRBD1. Losses at the gene ends were 6 bases for V and 4 bases for J; bases not matched to a gene: 7. The CDR3 is 15 residues long. From germline, CDR1 is MDHEN and CDR2 SYDVKM. CDR3 protein: CASRLGQGGNQPQHF. CDR3 DNA sequence: TGTGCCAGCAGATTGGGACAGGGAGGAAATCAGCCCCAGCATTTT.

The rearrangement links TRBV28 to TRBJ2-7; 8 bases line up with TRBD1. In germline, CDR1 is MDHEN, CDR2 SYDVKM. The CDR3 covers 15 residues. With V trimmed by 3 bases and J by 6 bases, 10 bases remained unmatched. The CDR3 DNA sequence: TGTGCCAGCAGTTTTGGGGCAGGGGGCCTAGGCGAGCAGTACTTC. Its protein is CASSFGAGGLGEQYF.

With regard to this clone: Germline and junction disagree at one end, which may indicate a read error. This chain links TRBV2 with TRBJ2-7; the match to TRBD2 covers 9 bases. Germline V gene lookup returns CDR1 SNHLY and CDR2 FYNNEI. The CDR3 is made up of 14 amino acids. The CDR3 protein is CASREGSSGDEQYF. The CDR3 bases are TGTGCCAGCAGGGAAGGGTCTAGCGGGGACGAGCAGTACTTC. Together with reference TRBV2 and TRBJ2-7, the CDR3 gives the full variable domain: EPEVTQTPSHQVTQMGQEVILRCVPISNHLYFYWYRQILGQKVEFLVSFYNNEISEKSEIFDDQFSVERPDGSNFTLKIRSTKLEDSAMYFCASREGSSGDEQYFGPGTRLTVT.